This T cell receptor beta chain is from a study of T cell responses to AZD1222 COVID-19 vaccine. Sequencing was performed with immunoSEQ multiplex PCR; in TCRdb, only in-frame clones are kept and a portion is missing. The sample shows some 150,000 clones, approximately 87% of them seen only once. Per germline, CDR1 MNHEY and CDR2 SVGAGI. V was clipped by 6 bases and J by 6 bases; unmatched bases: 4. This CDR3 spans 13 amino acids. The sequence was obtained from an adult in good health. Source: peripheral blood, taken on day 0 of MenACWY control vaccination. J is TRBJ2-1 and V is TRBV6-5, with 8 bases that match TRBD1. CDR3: CASRTTGGNEQFF. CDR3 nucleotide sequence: TGTGCCAGCAGAACCACAGGGGGCAATGAGCAGTTCTTC.